The rows below give T cell receptor beta chains drawn from one sample of a study of blood T cell repertoires in COVID-19. Produced via immunoSEQ multiplex PCR; TCRdb's table is partial and in-frame only. The table records about 92,000 clones, around 85% of them present only once. Material for sequencing was peripheral blood. The receptor source for this set is an older woman with COVID-19, enrolled during active disease. The CDR3 runs from the conserved cysteine through the conserved F or W. Fields, in order: D gene, clone size, V gene, J gene, CDR3 DNA, CDR3 protein. The D gene is left open where the match is weak. Only part of the rows carry a size: once, few, many, or a class if the clone is expanded.

NA,few,TRBV19,TRBJ2-5,TGTGCCGTGGGGGGAGAGACCCAGTACTTC,CAVGGETQYF
TRBD2,NA,TRBV10-1,TRBJ2-1,TGCGCCAGCAGTGAGCGCGGCGGGGGGACCTACAATGAGCAGTTCTTC,CASSERGGGTYNEQFF
NA,NA,TRBV5-1,TRBJ1-1,TGCGCCAGCAGCTTGGCTTCGGGGGGGACTGAAGCTTTCTTT,CASSLASGGTEAFF
NA,once,TRBV7-8,TRBJ1-3,TGTGCCAGCAGCTTAGCGAGCAGGGGAGGAAACACCATATATTTT,CASSLASRGGNTIYF
TRBD1,NA,TRBV5-5,TRBJ1-3,TGTGCCAGCAGCTTGGACAGGGGTGCTGGAAACACCATATATTTT,CASSLDRGAGNTIYF
NA,NA,TRBV6-5,TRBJ1-1,TGTGCCAGCAGTTACTCGAAAGTGGGCACAAACACTGAAGCTTTCTTT,CASSYSKVGTNTEAFF
TRBD1,once,TRBV29-1,TRBJ2-7,TGCAGCGTCCAGGGGGCCTCGGGGGAGCAGTACTTC,CSVQGASGEQYF
TRBD2,NA,TRBV29-1,TRBJ2-1,TGCAGCGTTGGTCGCGGGGGATTATACAATGAGCAGTTCTTC,CSVGRGGLYNEQFF
TRBD1,once,TRBV19,TRBJ1-4,TGTGCCAGTAGTGAAGGACAGGTCGGGGGTGAAAAACTGTTTTTT,CASSEGQVGGEKLFF
TRBD1,NA,TRBV5-6,TRBJ2-5,TGTGCCAGCAGCGCCCAGGGGGCGCAAGAGACCCAGTACTTC,CASSAQGAQETQYF
NA,NA,TRBV4-1,TRBJ1-2,TGCGCCAGCAGCCAAGCCGACAGCACCATCTATGGCTACACCTTC,CASSQADSTIYGYTF
NA,NA,TRBV27,TRBJ1-1,TGTGCCACAGGGAGGGGGGGTTCAATGAACACTGAAGCTTTCTTT,CATGRGGSMNTEAFF
NA,NA,TRBV4-3,TRBJ2-3,TGCGCCAGCAGCCAAGGGACAAACATCGAAACAGATACGCAGTATTTT,CASSQGTNIETDTQYF
NA,once,TRBV6-2/TRBV6-3,TRBJ1-5,TGTGCCAGCAGTTTAGCCCCACAGCCCCAGCATTTT,CASSLAPQPQHF
TRBD1,NA,TRBV6-5,TRBJ1-2,TGTGCCAGCCGACAGGGGAATAACTATGGCTACACCTTC,CASRQGNNYGYTF
NA,NA,TRBV2,TRBJ1-5,TGTGCCAGCAGTGAACAGGGGTCCCTTTATAGCAATCAGCCCCAGCATTTT,CASSEQGSLYSNQPQHF
TRBD1,NA,TRBV6-6,TRBJ2-5,TGTGCCAGCAGTTACCGGGACAGACAAGAGACCCAGTACTTC,CASSYRDRQETQYF
NA,NA,TRBV5-6,TRBJ2-2,TGTGCCAGCAGCACCCCAGGACAGACTAACACCGGGGAGCTGTTTTTT,CASSTPGQTNTGELFF
TRBD1,NA,TRBV19,TRBJ1-2,TGTGCCAGTACTCTACCAGGGGGCGCCTATGGCTACACCTTC,CASTLPGGAYGYTF
NA,once,TRBV7-8,TRBJ1-4,TGTGCCAGCAGCTTAGATGCGGGGGGTGAAAAACTGTTTTTT,CASSLDAGGEKLFF
NA,NA,TRBV9,TRBJ2-5,TGTGCCAGCAGCGTAGCTACAGGGTTGTACCAAGAGACCCAGTACTTC,CASSVATGLYQETQYF
TRBD1,NA,TRBV10-3,TRBJ1-6,TGTGCCATCAGTGAGTTGAAGACAGGGCTTAATTCACCCCTCCACTTT,CAISELKTGLNSPLHF
NA,once,TRBV13,TRBJ2-3,TGTGCCAGCAGTGTTGGTGCGGGGAGCACAGATACGCAGTATTTT,CASSVGAGSTDTQYF
NA,NA,TRBV19,TRBJ1-5,TGTGCCAGTAGTTTGGTAGGTCGGGGAAGGAATCAGCCCCAGCATTTT,CASSLVGRGRNQPQHF
NA,NA,TRBV28,TRBJ1-5,TGTGCCAGCAGTTCAGCGGAATGGAATCAGCCCCAGCATTTT,CASSSAEWNQPQHF
NA,NA,TRBV2,TRBJ1-6,TGTGCCAGCCGAGGCCCTGAGTCACCCCTCCACTTT,CASRGPESPLHF
NA,NA,TRBV18,TRBJ1-6,TGTGCCAGCTCACCACTCGGACAAGATAATTCACCCCTCCACTTT,CASSPLGQDNSPLHF
NA,NA,TRBV5-1,TRBJ2-2,TGCGCCAGCAGACCCACGGGGGGGGAGCTGTTTTTT,CASRPTGGELFF
TRBD1,once,TRBV7-2,TRBJ1-1,TGTGCCAGCAGTTACACAGGGGCGGCTGAAGCTTTCTTT,CASSYTGAAEAFF
TRBD2,once,TRBV27,TRBJ2-1,TGTGCCAGCAGTTTCAAGAGACTAGCGAAACCTGAGCAGTTCTTC,CASSFKRLAKPEQFF
TRBD1,NA,TRBV7-2,TRBJ2-3,TGTGCCAGCAGACGCAGGGGACAGATGACAGATACGCAGTATTTT,CASRRRGQMTDTQYF
TRBD2,few,TRBV11-2,TRBJ2-5,TGTGCCAGCAGCTTAGATCCGGGGGGGTGGGAGACCCAGTACTTC,CASSLDPGGWETQYF
NA,few,TRBV19,TRBJ1-2,TGTGCCAGTACCCTGGGGGGATATGGCTACACCTTC,CASTLGGYGYTF
NA,NA,TRBV4-3,TRBJ1-2,TGCGCCAGCAGCCAAGGGACAGCAGCCTATGGCTACACCTTC,CASSQGTAAYGYTF
NA,once,TRBV9,TRBJ1-2,TGTGCCAGCAGCACCCGTTCAGCTAACTATGGCTACACCTTC,CASSTRSANYGYTF